The clone carrying this T cell receptor (beta chain) was seen only once. The antigen is undetermined. Other DNA sequences within the sample encode an identical CDR3. Sequencing used immunoSEQ multiplex PCR; TCRdb keeps in-frame clones, though not all of them. The sample includes roughly 2.5 million clones, roughly nine tenths seen only once; the top ten take around 0.14%. This CDR3 has 14 amino acids. CDR1 is KGHSH and CDR2 is LQKENI in the germline V gene. These data are taken from a study of shared clonotypes between healthy human individuals. Study-wide background: Each donor had three CD4 naive, three CD4 memory, two CD8 naive and one CD8 memory plate.

Notes on the study in general: Clonotype sharing among donors, it was expected, would be affected by sequencing depth.

Division of CD4+ cells produced a CD45RA+ naive subset and a CD45RA-negative memory subset. This clonotype originated in a man aged 18 to 30 in good health. The rearrangement joins TRBV18 to TRBJ2-5, with 8 bases aligning to TRBD2. The J call is doubtful: the DNA matches TRBJ2-7 better. Sequencing was done on a sample of naive CD4+ T cells sorted from blood. Subset noted: CD45RA+ positively selected. CDR3 region: CASSPGTSSYEQYF. In DNA, the CDR3 is TGTGCCAGCTCACCAGGGACTAGCTCCTACGAGCAGTACTTC.